This T cell receptor beta chain was documented in a study of CD8+CD57+ T cells in acquired aplastic anemia. About the study: Around 3.5 ug was the average amount of DNA from sorted CD4+ and CD8+ cells. Healthy donor sequencing depth: some 10 million CD4+, approximately 11 million CD8+ reads.

Genomic DNA constituted the template upon which TCR beta VDJ and CDR3 profiling was performed. TCRdb passed the reads through MiXCR, listing each CDR3 protein once. The table lists around 170,000 distinct CDR3 sequences, approximately 46% of them singletons, with under 3.5% in the top ten. Trimming removed 7 bases from V and 6 bases from J; junction bases left unmatched: 8. The V gene's germline CDR1 is LNHDA and CDR2 SQIVND (reference sequence). The CDR3 extends over 14 amino acids. This clonotype has at least ten counts. Its antigen is unknown. Findings and limits, study-wide: Researchers reported that CD8+ Simpson's diversity was not significantly different in patients versus controls.

The sequencing sample was made of sorted CD4+, CD8+, or CD8+CD57+ T cells (not recorded which) from PBMCs. This rearrangement joins TRBV19 to TRBJ1-5, with 8 bases identical to TRBD1. This sequence originates from a human donor in good health. The CDR3 nucleotides are TGTGCCAGTAAGGGCAGGGGGCGGATTCAGCCCCAGCATTTT. This codes for CASKGRGRIQPQHF.